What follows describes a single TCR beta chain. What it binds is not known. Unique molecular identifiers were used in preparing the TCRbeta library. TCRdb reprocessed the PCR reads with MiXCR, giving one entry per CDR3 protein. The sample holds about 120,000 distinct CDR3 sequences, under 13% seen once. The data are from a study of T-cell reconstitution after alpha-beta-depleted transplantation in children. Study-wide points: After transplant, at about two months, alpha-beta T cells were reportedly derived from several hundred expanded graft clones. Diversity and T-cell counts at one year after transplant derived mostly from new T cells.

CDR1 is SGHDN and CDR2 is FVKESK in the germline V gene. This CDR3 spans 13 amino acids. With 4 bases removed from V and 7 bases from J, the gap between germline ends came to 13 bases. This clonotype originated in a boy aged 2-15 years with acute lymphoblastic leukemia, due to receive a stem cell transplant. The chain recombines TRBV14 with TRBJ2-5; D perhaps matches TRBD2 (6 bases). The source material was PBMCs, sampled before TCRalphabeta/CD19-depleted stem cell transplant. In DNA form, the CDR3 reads TGTGCCAGCAGCCGAGTGGGGGAGGTGACCCAGTACTTC. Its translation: CASSRVGEVTQYF.